The present T cell receptor (beta chain) was sequenced within a study of early T cells in non-severe SARS-CoV-2 infection. Overall study: Unpaired chains resulted from sequencing bulk RNA of unsorted whole blood.

Molecules of cDNA were individually given unique molecular identifiers that were attached to them. A single record per CDR3 protein comes from TCRdb applying MiXCR to the 5' RACE reads. The sample consists of more than 50,000 distinct CDR3 sequences, around 13% of them appearing once. This clonotype was recorded many times. Looked up from germline, CDR1 is SGDLS and CDR2 is YYNGEE. The length of the CDR3 is 16 residues. V dropped 3 bases and J dropped 4 bases, with 19 bases sitting between them. The sequence derives from an adult who was a healthcare worker with PCR-confirmed SARS-CoV-2 infection or an uninfected control (not recorded which). The sequencing input was whole blood. The chain recombines TRBV9 with TRBJ2-5; the D gene is possibly TRBD2 (5 bases). The CDR3 bases are TGTGCCAGCAGCGCCACCAACGGATTTCGGGGAGAGACCCAGTACTTC. This codes for CASSATNGFRGETQYF.